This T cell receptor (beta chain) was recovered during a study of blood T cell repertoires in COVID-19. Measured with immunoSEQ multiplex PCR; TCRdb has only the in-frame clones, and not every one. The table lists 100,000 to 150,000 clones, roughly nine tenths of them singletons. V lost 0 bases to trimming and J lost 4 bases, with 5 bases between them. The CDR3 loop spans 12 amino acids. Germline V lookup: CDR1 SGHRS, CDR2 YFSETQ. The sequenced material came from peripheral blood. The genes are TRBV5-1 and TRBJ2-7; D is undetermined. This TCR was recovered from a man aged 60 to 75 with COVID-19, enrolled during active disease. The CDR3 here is CASSLDQYEQYF. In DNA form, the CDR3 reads TGCGCCAGCAGCTTGGATCAATACGAGCAGTACTTC.